This section outlines one T cell receptor (beta chain) sequence together with its context. Its antigen remains unidentified. No quality values exist for individual bases; no much larger clone is one base distant. This specimen comes from a study of response to subunit inactivated influenza vaccine (dated by TCRdb to the late 2010s). About the investigation overall: The study used deep quantitative T cell receptor repertoire profiling to track responses to a trivalent subunit inactivated influenza vaccine.

V drops 4 bases and J drops 9 bases, leaving 9 bases in between. The CDR3 sequence holds 12 residues, the cysteine and phenylalanine included. Only the CDR3 portion is preserved as DNA: 36 bases, with reading frame beginning at the first base. The germline V gene encodes CDR1 MNHEY and CDR2 SMNVEV (reference sequence). The library came from RT-PCR. Sequenced on an Illumina HiSeq 2500. TCRdb reanalyzed the raw reads on its own, using fastp at Q25 for trimming and MiXCR for clone calling, and kept in-frame beta chains. Every CDR3 protein is listed once, alongside the most common genes and DNA of its rows. This sample lists hundreds of thousands of distinct CDR3 sequences; around a sixth were detected once. The top ten clones comprise approximately 10% of the sample. Findings and caveats that apply to the study as a whole: The authors suggested that each seasonal influenza vaccination may recruit only a limited number of new T cells.

The V gene is TRBV27 and the J gene is TRBJ2-2; there is no confident call for the D gene. This receptor was obtained from a man aged 45-65 years who received an inactivated influenza vaccine. Donor details come from another sample of the same person, matched by shared clones. The input for sequencing was PBMCs from blood, taken more than 4 days after vaccination. The sequenced DNA: TGTGCCAGCAGTTCCCCCCCTAGGGAGCTGTTTTTT. This gives the protein CASSSPPRELFF.